These T cell receptor beta chains were read from a single sample in a study of blood T cell repertoires in COVID-19. TCRdb's table, derived via immunoSEQ multiplex PCR, lists solely in-frame clones and lacks some. There are a few hundred thousand clones in the sample; 89% occur only once, and around 13% lies in the top ten. The sequenced sample was peripheral blood. All receptors come from a woman between 55 and 75 years old with acute or convalescent COVID-19. Both conserved end residues are part of each CDR3.

J,V,CDR3
TRBJ2-2,TRBV7-3,CASSVAGPTGELFF
TRBJ2-6,TRBV2,CARRQEAGANVLTF
TRBJ1-2,TRBV7-9,CASSLEVGPGGYTF
TRBJ2-2,TRBV15,CATSPRPGLRKREAGELFF
TRBJ1-1,TRBV5-1,CASSRDTKGTEAFF
TRBJ2-2,TRBV12-3/TRBV12-4,CASSLQGAGELFF
TRBJ1-1,TRBV7-7,CASSPGTEAFF
TRBJ1-2,TRBV5-4,CASSLGQGGDAF
TRBJ1-5,TRBV19,CASSIAKGAANQPQHF
TRBJ2-7,TRBV7-3,CASSLGTSGSYEQYF
TRBJ1-3,TRBV28,CASRKRTGGSGNTIYF
TRBJ2-7,TRBV6-2/TRBV6-3,CASSYSTGPYEQYF
TRBJ1-2,TRBV24-1,CATSGTGGLNYGYTF
TRBJ1-4,TRBV6-5,CASSSPQGTNEKLFF
TRBJ1-2,TRBV5-1,CASSGHISGYGYTF
TRBJ2-2,TRBV9,CASSSGQGAGELFF
TRBJ2-7,TRBV27,CASSLFGGMAYEQYF
TRBJ2-7,TRBV7-9,CASSQTGPHYEQYF
TRBJ1-6,TRBV7-9,CASSQGNNSPLHF
TRBJ2-1,TRBV19,CASSPLRAYNEQFF
TRBJ2-1,TRBV4-2,CASSQDPEGFDEQFF
TRBJ1-2,TRBV27,CASGRNYGYTF
TRBJ2-6,TRBV5-4,CASSLRDTRSGANVLTF
TRBJ1-5,TRBV19,CASTLNIRGPGGNQPQHF
TRBJ1-5,TRBV7-7,CASSLGEGQPQHF
TRBJ1-1,TRBV5-8,CASSPDRVGTEAFF
TRBJ2-1,TRBV28,CASSFKLAGVNEQFF
TRBJ2-5,TRBV19,CASTPGQPKETQYF
TRBJ2-1,TRBV19,CASSIYRGDEQFF
TRBJ1-2,TRBV5-4,CASSTNSIYGYTF
TRBJ2-7,TRBV30,CARSRQVDEQYF
TRBJ1-2,TRBV5-1,CASSSTGTGGGYGYTF
TRBJ2-2,TRBV9,CASSVGPSPGELFF
TRBJ1-1,TRBV30,CACRGQGIQAFF
TRBJ1-1,TRBV28,CASSPTHREGFTEAFF
TRBJ2-3,TRBV7-2,CASSPRGGLPTDTQYF
TRBJ1-1,TRBV5-4,CASSLFQANTEAFF
TRBJ1-5,TRBV7-8,CASSPHEQPQHF
TRBJ1-3,TRBV28,CASSAPRDRFRNTIYF
TRBJ2-5,TRBV6-2/TRBV6-3,CASSSRDNAQETQYF
TRBJ2-1,TRBV5-6,CASSLAGTSEYNEQFF
TRBJ2-7,TRBV7-2,CASTPRDRGREQYF
TRBJ2-7,TRBV28,CASKLAGDYEQYF
TRBJ1-5,TRBV15,CATSETGDQPQHF
TRBJ2-4,TRBV29-1,CSVVVGVLNIQYF
TRBJ1-5,TRBV24-1,CATSAGSNQPQHF
TRBJ1-1,TRBV3-1/TRBV3-2,CASSGTGDTEAFF
TRBJ1-1,TRBV7-9,CASSFPGQYEAFF
TRBJ2-5,TRBV10-3,CAISEPDRGGETQYF
TRBJ1-1,TRBV5-1,CASSVGTGVSKAFF
TRBJ1-1,TRBV6-5,CASSPTGGMNTEAFF
TRBJ2-5,TRBV15,CATSRQDRGGETQYF
TRBJ2-4,TRBV5-1,CASSLFLGEKNIQYF
TRBJ2-7,TRBV5-1,CASSLPEESEQYF
TRBJ1-5,TRBV2,CASSDSYSVHF
TRBJ2-3,TRBV7-2,CASRDSGGGRGDTQYF
TRBJ1-1,TRBV5-4,CASSLVANTEAFF
TRBJ2-1,TRBV29-1,CSVITSGRYEQFF
TRBJ2-4,TRBV15,CATSRDRVAGGEQYF